This T cell receptor beta chain was identified during a study of OX40 agonist ivuxolimab in advanced cancers. At the level of the study: Patients were roughly 81% male with ages roughly 20 to 90, mean approximately 58. Study-wide results and limits: Average numbers of expanded clones were greater in CD8+ T cells than in CD4+.

Points on this clone: The antigen is undetermined.

Germline CDR1 is KGHSH and CDR2 is LQKENI. This CDR3 region has 14 residues. Trimming took off 3 bases at V and 2 bases at J, with 10 bases between the two ends. TCRdb's table, derived via immunoSEQ multiplex PCR, lists solely in-frame clones and lacks some. The sample has about 53,000 clones, just under 80% seen once; the top ten hold around 2.4%. Patients were ineligible given autoimmune disease history or systemic immunosuppression. The rearrangement links TRBV18 to TRBJ1-2; D gene ambiguous. The starting material was CD4+ or CD8+ T cells sorted from blood, obtained in a trial of the OX40 agonist ivuxolimab. The source is an adult with an advanced solid tumor such as melanoma, head and neck, liver or kidney cancer. This chain's CDR3 is CASSPAGGNYGYTF. The CDR3 DNA sequence: TGTGCCAGCTCACCGGCGGGCGGGAACTATGGCTACACCTTC.